This is a list of T cell receptor beta chains from one sample in a study of regulatory T cells in long-lasting Graves disease. Each CDR3 protein gets one entry after TCRdb re-called the multiplex PCR reads with MiXCR. This sample has 310,000 or so distinct CDR3 sequences; around a fifth occur once, and the top ten carry 29%. The source was peripheral blood mononuclear cells (PBMCs), collected when the disease was refractory, from a patient treated with antithyroid drugs. Receptor source: a female donor with Graves disease. Both conserved end residues are part of each CDR3. A D gene is named only where the DNA matches it firmly. The listing skips clone size in some rows; elsewhere it reads once, few, many or a size class.

TRBJ2-7,.,TRBV11-2,many,CASSLDSTAYEQYF,TGTGCCAGCAGCTTAGATTCTACGGCCTACGAGCAGTACTTC
TRBJ2-7,.,TRBV12-3/TRBV12-4,many,CASSQQGLDEQYF,TGTGCCAGCAGTCAACAGGGTTTGGACGAGCAGTACTTC
TRBJ1-4,TRBD1,TRBV28,many,CASSQRQGTSEKLFF,TGTGCCAGCAGTCAACGACAGGGGACATCTGAAAAACTGTTTTTT
TRBJ1-1,.,TRBV10-2,.,CASSEMQGTEAFF,TGCGCCAGCAGTGAGATGCAGGGCACTGAAGCTTTCTTT
TRBJ2-7,.,TRBV29-1,.,CSVEVSTVEPPYEQYF,TGCAGCGTTGAAGTTAGTACAGTCGAGCCTCCCTACGAGCAGTACTTC
TRBJ2-7,TRBD1,TRBV7-2,many,CASSLGPPTGLDSYEQYF,TGTGCCAGCAGCTTAGGCCCGCCGACAGGGCTCGATTCCTACGAGCAGTACTTC
TRBJ1-3,.,TRBV7-2,.,CTSSSEATHSGNTIYF,TGTACCAGCAGCTCAGAGGCCACCCACTCTGGAAACACCATATATTTT
TRBJ1-5,.,TRBV12-5,.,CASGLTPLLRETGAQHF,TGTGCTAGTGGTTTGACCCCTCTACTACGAGAGACGGGAGCCCAGCATTTT
TRBJ2-5,.,TRBV3-1,many,CASSPSGTNQETQYF,TGTGCCAGCAGCCCTTCCGGGACAAACCAAGAGACCCAGTACTTC
TRBJ1-5,.,TRBV10-3,.,CAISGRGEGQPQHF,TGTGCCATCAGTGGACGGGGGGAAGGACAGCCCCAGCATTTT
TRBJ2-5,.,TRBV7-2,.,CASSLSSLETQYF,TGTGCCAGCAGCTTATCATCCCTCGAGACCCAGTACTTC
TRBJ1-5,.,TRBV20-1,many,CSARRGGNLNQPQHF,TGCAGTGCTAGGAGAGGGGGAAACCTCAATCAGCCCCAGCATTTT
TRBJ2-5,TRBD2,TRBV20-1,few,CSARDLAAAQETQYF,TGCAGTGCTAGAGATCTAGCGGCGGCCCAAGAGACCCAGTACTTC